This is a list of T cell receptor beta chains from one sample in a study of regulatory T cells in long-lasting Graves disease. TCRdb re-called the multiplex PCR reads with MiXCR, one entry per CDR3 protein. The table has roughly 500,000 distinct CDR3 sequences, 14% seen once. The sample was also reused in another study, on T cells in Graves' hyperthyroidism and ophthalmopathy.

The sample in question was peripheral blood mononuclear cells (PBMCs), obtained at new diagnosis, from a patient treated with antithyroid drugs. Every receptor here comes from a woman in her fifties or sixties with Graves disease. The CDR3 runs from the conserved cysteine through the conserved F or W. The order of the fields is clone size, D gene, V gene, J gene, CDR3 protein, CDR3 DNA. D genes are given only for firm matches. The size field is filled for only some rows; it gives once, few, many or a size class.

few	-	TRBV18	TRBJ1-2	CASSDNDRSQGYTF	TGTGCCAGCTCAGACAACGACAGGAGTCAGGGCTACACCTTC
few	-	TRBV5-4	TRBJ1-2	CASTEGVRGVYGYTF	TGTGCCAGCACTGAGGGAGTAAGGGGGGTTTATGGCTACACCTTC
-	-	TRBV29-1	TRBJ1-2	CSVRAGRTSNYGYTF	TGCAGCGTGAGGGCCGGGCGGACATCTAACTATGGCTACACCTTC
few	-	TRBV5-1	TRBJ1-6	CASSLGDGYGSPLHF	TGCGCCAGCAGCTTGGGAGACGGTTACGGTTCACCCCTCCACTTT
many	-	TRBV7-2	TRBJ2-1	CASSLGGGRPYNEQFF	TGTGCCAGCAGCTTAGGGGGCGGCAGACCCTACAATGAGCAGTTCTTC
-	TRBD1	TRBV5-4	TRBJ1-2	CASSPKQGGKDYGYTF	TGTGCCAGCAGCCCCAAACAGGGGGGAAAAGACTATGGCTACACCTTC
few	-	TRBV30	TRBJ2-7	CAWSVRAGNYEQYF	TGTGCCTGGAGTGTCAGGGCCGGAAACTACGAGCAGTACTTC
many	-	TRBV7-8	TRBJ2-5	CASSSQGGETQYF	TGTGCCAGCAGCTCACAGGGAGGAGAGACCCAGTACTTC
many	-	TRBV6-4	TRBJ1-2	CASSDESAGVGGYTF	TGTGCCAGCAGTGACGAGAGTGCAGGTGTAGGTGGCTACACCTTC
many	TRBD2	TRBV20-1	TRBJ2-5	CSASHRGLAGGPETQYF	TGCAGTGCTAGTCACAGGGGACTAGCGGGAGGGCCAGAGACCCAGTACTTC
many	-	TRBV3-1	TRBJ1-5	CASSQAPTGFQPQHF	TGTGCCAGCAGCCAAGCACCAACAGGGTTTCAGCCCCAGCATTTT
many	-	TRBV19	TRBJ2-1	CASSIWQGRNEQFF	TGTGCCAGTAGTATTTGGCAGGGAAGGAATGAGCAGTTCTTC
many	-	TRBV3-1	TRBJ2-3	CASSPGHLNTDTQYF	TGTGCCAGCAGCCCGGGACACCTTAACACAGATACGCAGTATTTT
many	-	TRBV7-9	TRBJ2-6	CASSLRRSGANVLTF	TGTGCCAGCAGCCTACGGCGATCTGGGGCCAACGTCCTGACTTTC
-	TRBD1	TRBV24-1	TRBJ2-1	CATSDMGQGHNEQFF	TGTGCCACCAGTGATATGGGACAGGGCCACAATGAGCAGTTCTTC
few	TRBD1	TRBV30	TRBJ2-7	CAWSEQGITYEQYF	TGTGCCTGGAGTGAACAGGGGATTACCTACGAGCAGTACTTC
-	-	TRBV19	TRBJ1-5	CASSDRYTSNQPQHF	TGTGCCAGTAGTGATCGATACACCAGCAATCAGCCCCAGCATTTT
-	TRBD2	TRBV6-1	TRBJ2-5	CASSASGVETQYF	TGTGCCAGCAGTGCGAGCGGGGTGGAGACCCAGTACTTC